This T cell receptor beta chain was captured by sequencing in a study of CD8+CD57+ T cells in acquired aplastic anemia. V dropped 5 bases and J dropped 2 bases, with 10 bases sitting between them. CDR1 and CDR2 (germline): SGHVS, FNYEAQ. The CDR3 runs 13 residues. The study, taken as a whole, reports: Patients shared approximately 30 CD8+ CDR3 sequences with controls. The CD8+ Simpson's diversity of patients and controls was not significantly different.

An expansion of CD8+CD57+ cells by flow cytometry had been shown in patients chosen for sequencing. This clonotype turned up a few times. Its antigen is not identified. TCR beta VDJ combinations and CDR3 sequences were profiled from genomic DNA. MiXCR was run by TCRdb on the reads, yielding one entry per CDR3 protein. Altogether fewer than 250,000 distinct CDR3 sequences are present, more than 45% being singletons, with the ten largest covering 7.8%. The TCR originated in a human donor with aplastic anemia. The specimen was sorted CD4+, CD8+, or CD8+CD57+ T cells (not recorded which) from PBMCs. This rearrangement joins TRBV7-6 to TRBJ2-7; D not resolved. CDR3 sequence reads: CASSPQETYEQYF. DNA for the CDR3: TGTGCCAGCAGCCCGCAGGAGACCTACGAGCAGTACTTC.